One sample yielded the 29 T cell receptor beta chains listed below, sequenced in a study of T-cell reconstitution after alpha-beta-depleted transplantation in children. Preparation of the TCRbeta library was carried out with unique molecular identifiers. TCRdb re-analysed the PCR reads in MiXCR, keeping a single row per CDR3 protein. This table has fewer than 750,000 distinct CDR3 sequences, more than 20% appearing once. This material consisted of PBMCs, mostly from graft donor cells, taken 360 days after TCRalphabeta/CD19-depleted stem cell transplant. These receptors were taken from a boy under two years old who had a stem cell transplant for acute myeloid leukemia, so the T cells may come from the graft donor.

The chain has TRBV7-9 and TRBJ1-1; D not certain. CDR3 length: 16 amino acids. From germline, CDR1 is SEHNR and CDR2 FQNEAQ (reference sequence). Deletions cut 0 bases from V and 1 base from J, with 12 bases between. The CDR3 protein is CASSLAPLPRNTEAFF. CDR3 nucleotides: TGTGCCAGCAGCTTAGCCCCGTTGCCACGGAACACTGAAGCTTTCTTT.

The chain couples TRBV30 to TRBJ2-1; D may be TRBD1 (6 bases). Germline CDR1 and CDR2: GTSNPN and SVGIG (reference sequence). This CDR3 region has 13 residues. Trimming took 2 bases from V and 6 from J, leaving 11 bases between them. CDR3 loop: CAWSSWTVNEQFF. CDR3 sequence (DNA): TGTGCCTGGAGTTCTTGGACAGTCAATGAGCAGTTCTTC.

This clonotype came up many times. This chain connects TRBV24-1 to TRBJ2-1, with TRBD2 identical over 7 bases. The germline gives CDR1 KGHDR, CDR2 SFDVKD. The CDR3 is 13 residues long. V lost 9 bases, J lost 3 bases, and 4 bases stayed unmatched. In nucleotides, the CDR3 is TGTGCCACCGCCCCGGGGGGCTACAATGAGCAGTTCTTC. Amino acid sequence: CATAPGGYNEQFF.

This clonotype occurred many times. The CDR3 coding sequence is TGTGCCAGCCTAGGGGGGATGGACAATGAGCAGTTCTTC. It yields the protein CASLGGMDNEQFF. V gene TRBV28 combines with J gene TRBJ2-1, with D possibly being TRBD1 or TRBD2 (6 bases each). CDR3 length equals 13 residues. The V and J ends lost 8 bases and 5 bases respectively, with 13 bases between them. Per the germline V gene, CDR1 is MDHEN and CDR2 is SYDVKM.

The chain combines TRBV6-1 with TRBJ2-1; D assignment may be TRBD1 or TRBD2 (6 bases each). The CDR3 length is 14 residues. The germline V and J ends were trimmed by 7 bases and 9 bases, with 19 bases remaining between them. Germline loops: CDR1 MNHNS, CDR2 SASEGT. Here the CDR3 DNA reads TGTGCCAGCACCCCCGGGGGCAGGGATGGTGAGCAGTTCTTC. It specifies CASTPGGRDGEQFF.

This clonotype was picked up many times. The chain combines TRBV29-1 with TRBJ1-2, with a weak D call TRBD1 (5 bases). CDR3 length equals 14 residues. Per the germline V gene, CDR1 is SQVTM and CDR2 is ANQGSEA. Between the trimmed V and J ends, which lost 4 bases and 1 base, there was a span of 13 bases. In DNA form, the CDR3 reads TGCAGCGTTGCGGGGCAGACCATTAACTATGGCTACACCTTC. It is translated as CSVAGQTINYGYTF.

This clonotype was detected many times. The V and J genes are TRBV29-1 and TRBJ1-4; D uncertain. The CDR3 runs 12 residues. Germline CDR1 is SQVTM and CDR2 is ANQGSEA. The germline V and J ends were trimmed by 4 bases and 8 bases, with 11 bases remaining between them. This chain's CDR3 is CSVGEGWEKLFF. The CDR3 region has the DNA TGCAGCGTTGGGGAGGGCTGGGAAAAACTGTTTTTT.

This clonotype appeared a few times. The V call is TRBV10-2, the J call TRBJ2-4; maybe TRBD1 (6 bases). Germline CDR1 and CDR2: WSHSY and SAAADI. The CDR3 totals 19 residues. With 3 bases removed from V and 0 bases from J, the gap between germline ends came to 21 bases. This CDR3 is CASSEPGQGRPLAKNIQYF. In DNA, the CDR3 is TGCGCCAGCAGTGAACCGGGACAAGGACGACCTTTAGCCAAAAACATTCAGTACTTC.

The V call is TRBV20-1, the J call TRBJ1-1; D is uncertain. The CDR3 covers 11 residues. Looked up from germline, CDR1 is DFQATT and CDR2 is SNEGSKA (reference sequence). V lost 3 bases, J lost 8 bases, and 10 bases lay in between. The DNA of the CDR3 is TGCAGTGCTAGTAGAGAACAGGAAGCTTTCTTT. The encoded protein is CSASREQEAFF.

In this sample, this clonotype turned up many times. The DNA for the CDR3 is TGTGCCAGCAGCTCTGGACTGGGAGAGACCCAGTACTTC. The encoded protein is CASSSGLGETQYF. The chain carries TRBV7-9 and TRBJ2-5; D is perhaps TRBD2 (5 bases). Germline loops: CDR1 SEHNR, CDR2 FQNEAQ (reference sequence). The CDR3 is 13 residues long. Trimming cost V 4 bases and J 4 bases, with 10 bases left between them.

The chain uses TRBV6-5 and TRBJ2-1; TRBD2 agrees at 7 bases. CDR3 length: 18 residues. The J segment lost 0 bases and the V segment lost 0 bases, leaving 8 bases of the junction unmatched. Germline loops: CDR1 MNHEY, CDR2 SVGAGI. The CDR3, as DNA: TGTGCCAGCAGTTACTCGTTCACTAGCGCCAGCTCCTACAATGAGCAGTTCTTC. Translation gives CASSYSFTSASSYNEQFF.

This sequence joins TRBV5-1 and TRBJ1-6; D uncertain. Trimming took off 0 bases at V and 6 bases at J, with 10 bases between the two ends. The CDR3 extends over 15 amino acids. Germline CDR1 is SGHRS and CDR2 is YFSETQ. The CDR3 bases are TGCGCCAGCAGCTTGGACGGGGATGGTAATTCACCCCTCCACTTT. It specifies CASSLDGDGNSPLHF.

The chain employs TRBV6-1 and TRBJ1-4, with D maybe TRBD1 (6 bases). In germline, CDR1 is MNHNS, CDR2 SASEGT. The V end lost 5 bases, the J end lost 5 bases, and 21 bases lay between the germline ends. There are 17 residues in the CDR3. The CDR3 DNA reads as TGTGCCAGCAGTCGACCTCCGGACAGAACTTTCAATGAAAAACTGTTTTTT. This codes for CASSRPPDRTFNEKLFF.

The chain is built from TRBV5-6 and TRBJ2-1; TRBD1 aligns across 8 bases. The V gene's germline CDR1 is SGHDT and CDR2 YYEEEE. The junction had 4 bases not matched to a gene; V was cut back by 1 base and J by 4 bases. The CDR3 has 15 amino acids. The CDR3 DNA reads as TGTGCCAGCAGCTTGTTTGACAGGGGATACAATGAGCAGTTCTTC. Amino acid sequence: CASSLFDRGYNEQFF. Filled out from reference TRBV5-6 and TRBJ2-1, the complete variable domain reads DAGVTQSPTHLIKTRGQQVTLRCSPKSGHDTVSWYQQALGQGPQFIFQYYEEEERQRGNFPDRFSGHQFPNYSSELNVNALLLGDSALYLCASSLFDRGYNEQFFGPGTRLTVL.

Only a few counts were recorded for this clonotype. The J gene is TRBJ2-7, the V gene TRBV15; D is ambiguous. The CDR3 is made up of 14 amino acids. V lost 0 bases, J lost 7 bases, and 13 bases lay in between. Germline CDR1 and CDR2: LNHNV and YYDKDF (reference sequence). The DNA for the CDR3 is TGTGCCACCAGCAGAGATTCCTCCCCCCGGGAGCAGTACTTC. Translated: CATSRDSSPREQYF.

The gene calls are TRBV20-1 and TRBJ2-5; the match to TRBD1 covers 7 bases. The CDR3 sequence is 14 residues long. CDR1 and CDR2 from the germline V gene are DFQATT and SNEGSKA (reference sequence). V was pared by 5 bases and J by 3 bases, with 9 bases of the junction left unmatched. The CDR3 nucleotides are TGCAGTGCTGGACCGGGACAGAACAAAGAGACCCAGTACTTC. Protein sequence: CSAGPGQNKETQYF.

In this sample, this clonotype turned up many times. The CDR3 bases are TGTGCCAGCAGTGACAGGAGAAAAGAGACCCAGTACTTC. It translates to CASSDRRKETQYF. The V call is TRBV6-1, the J call TRBJ2-5, with D hard to call. This CDR3 has 13 amino acids. The V gene's germline CDR1 is MNHNS and CDR2 SASEGT. Trimming left V 3 bases short and J 3 bases short, with 8 bases between.

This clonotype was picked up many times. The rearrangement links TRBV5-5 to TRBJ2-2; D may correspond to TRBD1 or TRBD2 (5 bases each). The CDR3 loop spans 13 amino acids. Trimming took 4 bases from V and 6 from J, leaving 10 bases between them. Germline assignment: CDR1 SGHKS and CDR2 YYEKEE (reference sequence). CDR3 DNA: TGTGCCAGCAGCGTATTGGGGGCCGGGGAGCTGTTTTTT. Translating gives CASSVLGAGELFF.

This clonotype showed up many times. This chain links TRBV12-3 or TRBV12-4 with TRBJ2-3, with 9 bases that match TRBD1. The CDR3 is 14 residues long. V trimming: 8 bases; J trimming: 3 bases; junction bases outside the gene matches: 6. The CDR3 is CASGDRVGTDTQYF. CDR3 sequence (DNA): TGTGCCAGCGGGGACAGGGTCGGGACAGATACGCAGTATTTT.

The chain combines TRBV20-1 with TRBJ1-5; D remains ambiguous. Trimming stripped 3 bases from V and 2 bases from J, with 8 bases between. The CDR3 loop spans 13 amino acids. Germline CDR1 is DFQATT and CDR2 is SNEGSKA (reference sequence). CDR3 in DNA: TGCAGTGCTAGGCCTCATGGCAATCAGCCCCAGCATTTT. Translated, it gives CSARPHGNQPQHF.

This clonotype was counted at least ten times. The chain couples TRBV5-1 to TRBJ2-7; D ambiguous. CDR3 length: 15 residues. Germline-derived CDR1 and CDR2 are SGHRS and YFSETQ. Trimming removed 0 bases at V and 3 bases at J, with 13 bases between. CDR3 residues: CASSLGQGPFYEQYF. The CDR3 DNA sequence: TGCGCCAGCAGCTTGGGACAAGGGCCCTTCTACGAGCAGTACTTC.

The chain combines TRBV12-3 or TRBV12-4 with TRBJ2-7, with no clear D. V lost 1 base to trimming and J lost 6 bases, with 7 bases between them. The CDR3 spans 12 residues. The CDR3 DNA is TGTGCCAGCAGTTTAGATCCGGGCGAGCAGTACGTC. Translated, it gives CASSLDPGEQYV.

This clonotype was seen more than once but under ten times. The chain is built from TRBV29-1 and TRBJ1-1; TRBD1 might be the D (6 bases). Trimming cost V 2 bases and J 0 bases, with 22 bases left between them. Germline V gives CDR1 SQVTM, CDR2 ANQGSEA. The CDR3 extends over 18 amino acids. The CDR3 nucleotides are TGCAGCGTTGAACGATGGGCCAGGGGAGGGACCATGAACACTGAAGCTTTCTTT. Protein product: CSVERWARGGTMNTEAFF.

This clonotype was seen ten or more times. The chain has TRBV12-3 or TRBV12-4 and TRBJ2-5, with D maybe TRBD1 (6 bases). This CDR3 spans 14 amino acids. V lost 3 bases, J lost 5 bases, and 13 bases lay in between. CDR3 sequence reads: CASSFGRGTETQYF. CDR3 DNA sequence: TGTGCCAGCAGTTTCGGCAGGGGAACTGAGACCCAGTACTTC.

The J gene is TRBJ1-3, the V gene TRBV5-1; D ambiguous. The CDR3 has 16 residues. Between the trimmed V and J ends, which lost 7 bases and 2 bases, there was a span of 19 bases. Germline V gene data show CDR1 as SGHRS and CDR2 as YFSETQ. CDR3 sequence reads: CASPRLPEWAGNTIYF. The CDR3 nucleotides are TGCGCCAGCCCCAGGTTACCCGAATGGGCTGGAAACACCATATATTTT.

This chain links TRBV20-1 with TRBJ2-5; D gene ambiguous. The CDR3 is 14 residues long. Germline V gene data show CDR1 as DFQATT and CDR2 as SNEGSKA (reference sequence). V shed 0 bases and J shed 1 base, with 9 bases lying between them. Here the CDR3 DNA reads TGCAGTGCTAGAGAAAACAGACCCCAAGAGACCCAGTACTTC. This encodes CSARENRPQETQYF.

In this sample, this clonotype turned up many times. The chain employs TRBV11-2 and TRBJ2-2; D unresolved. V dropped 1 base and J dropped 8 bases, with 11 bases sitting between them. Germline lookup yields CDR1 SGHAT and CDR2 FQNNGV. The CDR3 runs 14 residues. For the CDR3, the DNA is TGTGCCAGCAGCTTAGTTTGGAGCAAAGGGGAGCTGTTTTTT. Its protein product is CASSLVWSKGELFF.

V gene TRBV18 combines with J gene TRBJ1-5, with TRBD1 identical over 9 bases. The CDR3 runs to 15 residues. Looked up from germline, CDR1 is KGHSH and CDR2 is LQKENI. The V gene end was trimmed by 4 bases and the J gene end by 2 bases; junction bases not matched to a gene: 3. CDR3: CASSRTGDGNQPQHF. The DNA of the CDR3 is TGTGCCAGCTCACGGACAGGGGATGGCAATCAGCCCCAGCATTTT.

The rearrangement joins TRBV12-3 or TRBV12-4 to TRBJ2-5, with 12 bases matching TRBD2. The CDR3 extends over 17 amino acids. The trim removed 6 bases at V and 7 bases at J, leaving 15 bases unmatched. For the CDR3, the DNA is TGTGCCAGCAGCCCCCTGAGGCTAGCGGGGGGGCTGGGGACCCAGTACTTC. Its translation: CASSPLRLAGGLGTQYF.